This T cell receptor beta chain was recorded in a study of shared clonotypes between healthy human individuals. At the level of the study: Three plates each covered CD4 naive and memory; CD8 naive two, CD8 memory one.

The data were produced by immunoSEQ multiplex PCR, yet TCRdb's version contains in-frame clones alone and is incomplete. Of around 79,000 clones listed, 60% to 70% are singletons. This clone was picked up one time. This sequence was found in a man between 25 and 39 years old in good health. Source material: memory CD8+ T cells sorted from blood. Subset defined: CD45RO+ cells pooled with CCR7-negative TemRA cells.

The CDR3 sequence is CASSRRVENTEAFF. Here the CDR3 DNA reads TGTGCCAGCAGCAGGCGCGTCGAGAACACTGAAGCTTTCTTT. The chain carries TRBV7-8 and TRBJ1-1; no definite D call. Trimming removed 5 bases from V and 1 base from J, with 11 bases in between. This CDR3 is built from 14 residues. Looked up from germline, CDR1 is SGHVS and CDR2 is FQNEAQ. The variable domain in full, completed from reference TRBV7-8 and TRBJ1-1, reads GAGVSQSPRYKVAKRGQDVALRCDPISGHVSLFWYQQALGQGPEFLTYFQNEAQLDKSGLPSDRFFAERPEGSVSTLKIQRTQQEDSAVYLCASSRRVENTEAFFGQGTRLTVV.